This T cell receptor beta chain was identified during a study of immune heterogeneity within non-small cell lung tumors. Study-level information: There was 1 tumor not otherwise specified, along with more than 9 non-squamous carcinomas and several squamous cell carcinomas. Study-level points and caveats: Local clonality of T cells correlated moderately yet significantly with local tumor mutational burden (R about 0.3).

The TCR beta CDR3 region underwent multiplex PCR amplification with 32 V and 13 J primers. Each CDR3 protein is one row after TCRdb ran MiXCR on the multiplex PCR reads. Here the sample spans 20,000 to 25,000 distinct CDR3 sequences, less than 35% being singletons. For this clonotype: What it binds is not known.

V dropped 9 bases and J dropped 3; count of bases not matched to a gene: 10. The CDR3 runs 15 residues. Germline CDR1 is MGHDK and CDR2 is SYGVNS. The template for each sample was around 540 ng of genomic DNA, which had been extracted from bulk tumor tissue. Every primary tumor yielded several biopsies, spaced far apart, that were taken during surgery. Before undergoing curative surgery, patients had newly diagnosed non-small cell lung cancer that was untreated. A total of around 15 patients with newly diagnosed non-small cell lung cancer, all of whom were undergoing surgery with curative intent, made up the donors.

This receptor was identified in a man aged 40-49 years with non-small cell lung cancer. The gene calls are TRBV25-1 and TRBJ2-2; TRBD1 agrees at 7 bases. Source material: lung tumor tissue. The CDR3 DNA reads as TGTGCCAGAAGTTCCCGGACAGGCTACACCGGGGAGCTGTTTTTT. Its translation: CARSSRTGYTGELFF.